Listed below are T cell receptor beta chains from one sample, sequenced in a study of blood T cell repertoires in COVID-19. Libraries were prepared by immunoSEQ multiplex PCR; TCRdb keeps only in-frame clonotypes and omits some of them. Counted here are some 200,000 clones, about 85% occurring once; the ten biggest clones make up more than 2.5%. What was sequenced was PBMCs or T cells enriched from blood (not recorded which). The receptors were sampled from a woman aged 25-40 years who had recovered from COVID-19. The CDR3 runs from the conserved cysteine through the conserved F or W. The order of the fields is D gene, J gene, clone size, V gene, CDR3 protein, CDR3 DNA. D genes are given only for firm matches. Clone size is stated in some rows and not others, as once, few, many or a class when expanded.

D gene: TRBD2
J gene: TRBJ2-3
clone size: .
V gene: TRBV4-1
CDR3 protein: CASSQDRAGGNTDTQYF
CDR3 DNA: TGCGCCAGCAGCCAAGATCGAGCGGGGGGGAACACAGATACGCAGTATTTT

D gene: .
J gene: TRBJ2-2
clone size: .
V gene: TRBV19
CDR3 protein: CASTIYLQGNTGELFF
CDR3 DNA: TGTGCCAGTACCATATATCTCCAGGGGAACACCGGGGAGCTGTTTTTT

D gene: .
J gene: TRBJ2-1
clone size: .
V gene: TRBV9
CDR3 protein: CASSARQTNYNEQFF
CDR3 DNA: TGTGCCAGCAGCGCAAGACAGACAAACTACAATGAGCAGTTCTTC

D gene: .
J gene: TRBJ1-2
clone size: .
V gene: TRBV5-4
CDR3 protein: CASSTAGRAANYGYTF
CDR3 DNA: TGTGCCAGCAGCACGGCGGGTCGTGCAGCTAACTATGGCTACACCTTC

D gene: TRBD1
J gene: TRBJ2-4
clone size: .
V gene: TRBV4-3
CDR3 protein: CASSQTGGGNIQYF
CDR3 DNA: TGCGCCAGCAGCCAGACAGGGGGCGGCAACATTCAGTACTTC

D gene: .
J gene: TRBJ2-6
clone size: .
V gene: TRBV4-2
CDR3 protein: CASSQDPLAVSGANVLTF
CDR3 DNA: TGTGCCAGCAGCCAAGATCCGTTAGCGGTATCTGGGGCCAACGTCCTGACTTTC

D gene: .
J gene: TRBJ1-1
clone size: .
V gene: TRBV18
CDR3 protein: CASSPLIPGKNTEAFF
CDR3 DNA: TGTGCCAGCTCACCACTTATCCCAGGGAAGAACACTGAAGCTTTCTTT

D gene: .
J gene: TRBJ1-6
clone size: .
V gene: TRBV27
CDR3 protein: CASSLGALSSYNSPLHF
CDR3 DNA: TGTGCCAGCAGTTTAGGTGCCCTGAGCTCCTATAATTCACCCCTCCACTTT

D gene: .
J gene: TRBJ1-4
clone size: .
V gene: TRBV5-1
CDR3 protein: CASSPGPREGSEKLFF
CDR3 DNA: TGCGCCAGCAGCCCGGGACCGCGGGAGGGGAGTGAAAAACTGTTTTTT

D gene: .
J gene: TRBJ1-1
clone size: .
V gene: TRBV7-2
CDR3 protein: CASSFPGTEAFF
CDR3 DNA: TGTGCCAGCAGCTTCCCGGGGACTGAAGCTTTCTTT

D gene: .
J gene: TRBJ1-2
clone size: once
V gene: TRBV6-5
CDR3 protein: CASLFRDTGYTF
CDR3 DNA: TGTGCCAGCCTTTTCCGGGACACTGGCTACACCTTC

D gene: .
J gene: TRBJ2-5
clone size: .
V gene: TRBV12-1
CDR3 protein: CASNPPPDIQFQETQYF
CDR3 DNA: TGTGCCAGCAACCCCCCCCCGGACATCCAGTTTCAAGAGACCCAGTACTTC

D gene: .
J gene: TRBJ1-1
clone size: .
V gene: TRBV3-1/TRBV3-2
CDR3 protein: CASSQVEEFGGTEAFF
CDR3 DNA: TGTGCCAGCAGCCAAGTCGAGGAATTTGGCGGCACTGAAGCTTTCTTT

D gene: .
J gene: TRBJ1-2
clone size: .
V gene: TRBV29-1
CDR3 protein: CSVEEVDYGYTF
CDR3 DNA: TGCAGCGTTGAGGAGGTAGACTATGGCTACACCTTC

D gene: TRBD2
J gene: TRBJ2-2
clone size: .
V gene: TRBV10-3
CDR3 protein: CAISGRTPNTGELFF
CDR3 DNA: TGTGCCATCAGCGGGAGGACCCCCAACACCGGGGAGCTGTTTTTT

D gene: .
J gene: TRBJ1-1
clone size: few
V gene: TRBV19
CDR3 protein: CASSTPLNTEAFF
CDR3 DNA: TGTGCCAGTAGTACCCCTTTGAACACTGAAGCTTTCTTT

D gene: .
J gene: TRBJ1-6
clone size: .
V gene: TRBV7-8
CDR3 protein: CASSLASTSSYNSPLHF
CDR3 DNA: TGTGCCAGCAGCTTAGCGAGCACGAGCTCCTATAATTCACCCCTCCACTTT

D gene: TRBD2
J gene: TRBJ2-1
clone size: .
V gene: TRBV27
CDR3 protein: CASSPSGVPNEQFF
CDR3 DNA: TGTGCCAGCAGTCCTAGCGGAGTACCGAATGAGCAGTTCTTC

D gene: .
J gene: TRBJ1-2
clone size: .
V gene: TRBV12-3/TRBV12-4
CDR3 protein: CASSLAPSYGYTF
CDR3 DNA: TGTGCCAGCAGTTTAGCCCCTTCCTATGGCTACACCTTC

D gene: .
J gene: TRBJ2-5
clone size: .
V gene: TRBV5-4
CDR3 protein: CASSPEQGETQYF
CDR3 DNA: TGTGCCAGCAGCCCGGAACAGGGAGAGACCCAGTACTTC

D gene: TRBD1
J gene: TRBJ1-5
clone size: .
V gene: TRBV19
CDR3 protein: CASSTTGAGGPQHF
CDR3 DNA: TGTGCCAGTAGTACCACAGGGGCGGGGGGACCCCAGCATTTT

D gene: .
J gene: TRBJ2-7
clone size: .
V gene: TRBV25-1
CDR3 protein: CATTASHEQYF
CDR3 DNA: TGTGCCACCACGGCTAGCCACGAGCAGTACTTC

D gene: .
J gene: TRBJ2-5
clone size: .
V gene: TRBV5-4
CDR3 protein: CASSLVGGVETQYF
CDR3 DNA: TGTGCCAGCAGCTTGGTTGGAGGAGTGGAGACCCAGTACTTC

D gene: TRBD1
J gene: TRBJ1-3
clone size: .
V gene: TRBV3-1/TRBV3-2
CDR3 protein: CASSQDSPGGLQNTIYF
CDR3 DNA: TGTGCCAGCAGCCAAGATAGTCCAGGGGGCTTACAGAACACCATATATTTT

D gene: .
J gene: TRBJ2-2
clone size: .
V gene: TRBV6-5
CDR3 protein: CASRITGQNTGELFF
CDR3 DNA: TGTGCCAGCAGGATAACGGGACAGAACACCGGGGAGCTGTTTTTT

D gene: .
J gene: TRBJ1-2
clone size: few
V gene: TRBV5-8
CDR3 protein: CASRPLRGSDYGYTF
CDR3 DNA: TGTGCCAGCAGACCCCTTCGGGGTTCAGACTATGGCTACACCTTC

D gene: .
J gene: TRBJ2-3
clone size: .
V gene: TRBV21-1
CDR3 protein: CASLPGASFRTSGGARADTQYF
CDR3 DNA: TGTGCCAGCCTTCCCGGGGCCTCTTTTAGGACTAGCGGGGGGGCTCGCGCAGATACGCAGTATTTT

D gene: .
J gene: TRBJ2-3
clone size: .
V gene: TRBV4-2
CDR3 protein: CASSQGRRQDTQYF
CDR3 DNA: TGTGCCAGCAGCCAAGGGCGGCGACAGGATACGCAGTATTTT

D gene: .
J gene: TRBJ2-5
clone size: .
V gene: TRBV19
CDR3 protein: CASSIAYPRLETQYF
CDR3 DNA: TGTGCCAGTAGTATAGCGTACCCCAGGTTGGAGACCCAGTACTTC

D gene: TRBD2
J gene: TRBJ2-1
clone size: .
V gene: TRBV4-1
CDR3 protein: CASSSLAGEYNEQFF
CDR3 DNA: TGCGCCAGCAGCTCCCTAGCGGGGGAATACAATGAGCAGTTCTTC

D gene: .
J gene: TRBJ2-6
clone size: .
V gene: TRBV7-9
CDR3 protein: CASSFSGKDVLTF
CDR3 DNA: TGTGCCAGCAGCTTTTCGGGGAAAGACGTCCTGACTTTC

D gene: .
J gene: TRBJ1-1
clone size: few
V gene: TRBV19
CDR3 protein: CASSPPRRLKANTEAFF
CDR3 DNA: TGTGCCAGTAGCCCTCCGAGGAGATTAAAGGCGAACACTGAAGCTTTCTTT

D gene: .
J gene: TRBJ2-2
clone size: .
V gene: TRBV18
CDR3 protein: CASTQSGSGELFF
CDR3 DNA: TGTGCCAGCACTCAAAGCGGGTCCGGGGAGCTGTTTTTT

D gene: .
J gene: TRBJ2-7
clone size: .
V gene: TRBV6-5
CDR3 protein: CASSPGTDRGEQYF
CDR3 DNA: TGTGCCAGCAGTCCTGGGACGGATCGGGGGGAGCAGTACTTC

D gene: TRBD2
J gene: TRBJ2-5
clone size: .
V gene: TRBV7-6
CDR3 protein: CASSLAASRAGIQETQYF
CDR3 DNA: TGTGCCAGCAGCTTAGCGGCTTCAAGAGCGGGGATCCAAGAGACCCAGTACTTC

D gene: TRBD2
J gene: TRBJ2-5
clone size: .
V gene: TRBV7-8
CDR3 protein: CASSFGSSGGPGETQYF
CDR3 DNA: TGTGCCAGCAGCTTTGGGTCCAGCGGGGGGCCCGGGGAGACCCAGTACTTC

D gene: .
J gene: TRBJ1-1
clone size: .
V gene: TRBV28
CDR3 protein: CASSFRTSEAFF
CDR3 DNA: TGTGCCAGCAGTTTCCGCACAAGTGAAGCTTTCTTT

D gene: .
J gene: TRBJ1-2
clone size: .
V gene: TRBV27
CDR3 protein: CASSLNRRSDGYTF
CDR3 DNA: TGTGCCAGCAGTTTAAACAGGCGGTCGGATGGCTACACCTTC

D gene: .
J gene: TRBJ1-2
clone size: .
V gene: TRBV12-3/TRBV12-4
CDR3 protein: CASGPTEIGGYTF
CDR3 DNA: TGTGCCAGCGGCCCTACAGAGATTGGTGGCTACACCTTC

D gene: .
J gene: TRBJ2-7
clone size: .
V gene: TRBV7-2
CDR3 protein: CASSPTSVSRYEQYF
CDR3 DNA: TGTGCCAGCAGCCCCACCTCGGTCTCCCGGTACGAGCAGTACTTC

D gene: .
J gene: TRBJ1-2
clone size: .
V gene: TRBV12-3/TRBV12-4
CDR3 protein: CASSLGGLYGYTF
CDR3 DNA: TGTGCCAGCAGTTTAGGGGGCCTCTATGGCTACACCTTC

D gene: .
J gene: TRBJ2-7
clone size: .
V gene: TRBV20-1
CDR3 protein: CSASSHRDYEQYF
CDR3 DNA: TGCAGTGCTAGTTCCCACCGGGACTACGAGCAGTACTTC

D gene: .
J gene: TRBJ1-1
clone size: once
V gene: TRBV11-2
CDR3 protein: CASSLLTRVAEAFF
CDR3 DNA: TGTGCCAGCAGCTTATTAACCAGGGTGGCTGAAGCTTTCTTT